These 6 T cell receptor beta chains originate from one sample sequenced in a study of identical twins. TCRdb redid the calling of the 5' RACE reads with MiXCR, one entry per CDR3 protein. Seen here are 700,000 or so distinct CDR3 sequences, over 8.5% observed once, and the top ten hold around 0.98%. These sequences were also reported in another study, on yellow fever vaccine responses in identical twins.

The sequencing input was PBMCs. These receptors were collected from a woman in her late teens or twenties in good health.

Only a few counts were recorded for this clonotype. This chain links TRBV29-1 with TRBJ2-7, with D tentatively TRBD1 (5 bases). The CDR3 totals 13 residues. Germline lookup yields CDR1 SQVTM and CDR2 ANQGSEA. Trimming left V 1 base short and J 5 bases short, with 12 bases between. Written as DNA, the CDR3 is TGCAGCGTTGAAGGGGGCCTGACAAACGAGCAGTACTTC. Translated: CSVEGGLTNEQYF.

Ten or more counts support this clonotype. V and J are TRBV3-1 and TRBJ2-3; D perhaps matches TRBD2 (6 bases). This CDR3 is 14 amino acids long. V was pared by 3 bases and J by 4 bases, with 11 bases between. Looked up from germline, CDR1 is LGHDT and CDR2 is YNNKEL (reference sequence). The CDR3 here is CASSHNGGADTQYF. As DNA, the CDR3 is TGTGCCAGCAGCCATAACGGAGGGGCAGATACGCAGTATTTT.

This clonotype was seen repeatedly, ten times or more. The chain couples TRBV12-3 or TRBV12-4 to TRBJ2-7; D ambiguous. This CDR3 has 11 residues. The V end was cut by 5 bases, the J end by 5 bases, with 7 bases between. The CDR3 coding sequence is TGTGCCAGCAGTCCCGGCCACGAGCAGTACTTC. It specifies CASSPGHEQYF.

The chain links TRBV10-3 to TRBJ2-6; D remains ambiguous. Trimming took off 4 bases at V and 1 base at J, with 8 bases between the two ends. This CDR3 has 15 residues. Looked up from germline, CDR1 is ENHRY and CDR2 is SYGVKD. CDR3 coding DNA: TGTGCCATCAGTGCCGAGATATCTGGGGCCAACGTCCTGACTTTC. This gives the protein CAISAEISGANVLTF.

The rearrangement uses TRBV5-1 and TRBJ2-1; 7 bases line up with TRBD2. Germline loops: CDR1 SGHRS, CDR2 YFSETQ. The CDR3 contains 13 residues. V gave up 5 bases and J gave up 6 bases; unmatched junction bases: 5. CDR3 DNA sequence: TGCGCCAGCAGTTGGGAGGGCCCCAATGAGCAGTTCTTC. Its protein product is CASSWEGPNEQFF. The variable domain in full, with the rest retrieved from reference TRBV5-1 and TRBJ2-1, is KAGVTQTPRYLIKTRGQQVTLSCSPISGHRSVSWYQQTPGQGLQFLFEYFSETQRNKGNFPGRFSGRQFSNSRSEMNVSTLELGDSALYLCASSWEGPNEQFFGPGTRLTVL.

The rearrangement joins TRBV15 to TRBJ2-2; the D is unclear. This CDR3 spans 13 amino acids. Per germline, CDR1 LNHNV and CDR2 YYDKDF (reference sequence). Trimming took off 0 bases at V and 6 bases at J, with 5 bases between the two ends. CDR3 residues: CATSRDPAGELFF. CDR3 DNA sequence: TGTGCCACCAGCAGAGATCCGGCCGGGGAGCTGTTTTTT.